The following is a T cell receptor beta chain sequence with its context. This entry belongs to a study of T cell changes during pregnancy in multiple sclerosis. The repertoire was sequenced with immunoSEQ multiplex PCR; TCRdb's copy has only in-frame clones and lacks some. The top ten clones hold 0.43% of a sample with roughly 29,000 clones, about 93% of them seen once. The CDR3 is 18 amino acids. CDR1 and CDR2 from the germline V gene are SGHNT and YENEEA. The V end lost 0 bases, the J end lost 0 bases, and 15 bases lay between the germline ends. The TCR sequence derives from a female donor with multiple sclerosis, enrolled in a pregnancy study. This rearrangement joins TRBV11-3 to TRBJ2-1, with D unclear. The sample here was CD4+ T cells from peripheral blood mononuclear cells, taken after pregnancy. This CDR3 is CASSLDQSGTGSYNEQFF. CDR3 nucleotides: TGTGCCAGCAGCTTAGATCAGTCAGGCACCGGCTCCTACAATGAGCAGTTCTTC. Full variable domain (missing parts from reference TRBV11-3 and TRBJ2-1): EAGVVQSPRYKIIEKKQPVAFWCNPISGHNTLYWYLQNLGQGPELLIRYENEEAVDDSQLPKDRFSAERLKGVDSTLKIQPAELGDSAVYLCASSLDQSGTGSYNEQFFGPGTRLTVL.